The 18 T cell receptor beta chains below all came from one sample that was sequenced in a study of spatial heterogeneity in lung cancer. Study-level results: It was found that expanded intratumoral alpha and beta TCR counts tracked tumor mutation counts.

Time point given: sample taken at primary tumor resection. Each CDR3 protein gets one entry after TCRdb re-called the 5' RACE reads with MiXCR. The sample lists about 7,700 distinct CDR3 sequences, roughly a tenth occurring once. Their antigens are not known. The source was lung tumor tissue, collected at surgery. These receptors were collected from a male donor with early-stage non-small cell lung cancer.

This clonotype was found many times. V gene TRBV6-2 or TRBV6-3 combines with J gene TRBJ1-6, with a tentative D call TRBD1 (5 bases). The CDR3 is made up of 14 amino acids. Germline CDR1 reads MNHEY; CDR2 reads SVGEGT. Between the trimmed V and J ends, which lost 4 bases and 10 bases, there was a span of 14 bases. CDR3 sequence: CASSFAGGGSPLHF. The CDR3 nucleotides read TGTGCCAGCAGTTTCGCCGGGGGGGGATCACCCCTCCACTTT.

This clonotype has a count of ten or more. The chain joins TRBV2 to TRBJ1-5, with no clear D. Germline loops: CDR1 SNHLY, CDR2 FYNNEI. Trimming pared 4 bases from V and 2 bases from J, leaving 9 bases between. The CDR3 consists of 14 residues. The CDR3 nucleotides read TGTGCCAGCAGTGCAGGTAATGGCAATCAGCCCCAGCATTTT. Amino acids: CASSAGNGNQPQHF. The whole variable domain, filled in from reference TRBV2 and TRBJ1-5, reads EPEVTQTPSHQVTQMGQEVILRCVPISNHLYFYWYRQILGQKVEFLVSFYNNEISEKSEIFDDQFSVERPDGSNFTLKIRSTKLEDSAMYFCASSAGNGNQPQHFGDGTRLSIL.

This clonotype ranks as medium-sized. This chain links TRBV27 with TRBJ2-3; no clear D. CDR3 length: 12 amino acids. Germline V gene data show CDR1 as MNHEY and CDR2 as SMNVEV (reference sequence). V lost 8 bases and J lost 6, with 12 bases in between. The CDR3 is CASASFLDTQYF. The DNA of the CDR3 is TGTGCCAGCGCTAGTTTTTTGGATACGCAGTATTTT.

Many counts were recorded for this clonotype. The V call is TRBV19, the J call TRBJ2-2; D remains unclear. V lost 9 bases to trimming and J lost 6 bases, with 11 bases between them. This CDR3 spans 12 amino acids. Germline V gene lookup returns CDR1 LNHDA and CDR2 SQIVND (reference sequence). CDR3 in DNA: TGTGCCAGCCTTCCGGTATCCGGGGAGCTGTTTTTT. Its protein product is CASLPVSGELFF.

The V gene is TRBV28, the J gene TRBJ1-2; possibly TRBD1 for D (6 bases). This CDR3 region has 14 residues. V lost 5 bases to trimming and J lost 2 bases, with 12 bases between them. Per germline, CDR1 MDHEN and CDR2 SYDVKM. CDR3 amino acids: CASSLGGTNYGYTF. The CDR3 nucleotides read TGTGCCAGCAGTCTGGGGGGCACGAACTATGGCTACACCTTC.

This clonotype was seen repeatedly, ten times or more. The rearrangement joins TRBV11-1 to TRBJ2-5, with unresolved D. CDR3 length: 13 residues. V lost 2 bases to trimming and J lost 3 bases, with 7 bases between them. In germline, CDR1 is SGHAT, CDR2 FQDESV (reference sequence). The CDR3 DNA is TGTGCCAGCAGCTTAAATAGGAAAGAGACCCAGTACTTC. This codes for CASSLNRKETQYF.

This clonotype was seen at least ten times. The chain is built from TRBV11-3 and TRBJ1-1; D unresolved. The V and J ends lost 2 bases and 1 base respectively, with 5 bases between them. CDR1 and CDR2 from the germline V gene are SGHNT and YENEEA. The CDR3 length is 13 residues. CDR3 in DNA: TGTGCCAGCAGCTTACGACCGAACACTGAAGCTTTCTTT. Protein sequence: CASSLRPNTEAFF.

In the case of this clonotype: A much larger clone lies a single base off, so this may be a read error. The chain couples TRBV5-1 to TRBJ2-5; 11 bases are a match to TRBD2. CDR1 SGHRS and CDR2 YFSETQ come from the germline V gene. This CDR3 is 15 amino acids long. CDR3 protein: CTSSSTSGVGETQYF. As DNA, the CDR3 is TGCACCAGCAGCTCGACTAGCGGGGTAGGAGAGACCCAGTACTTC.

This clonotype is medium-sized in the sample. Germline is not matched at one junction end, which may reflect a read error. The chain has TRBV5-4 and TRBJ2-5; D unresolved. Germline-derived CDR1 and CDR2 are SGHNT and YYREEE (reference sequence). The CDR3 runs 14 residues. The CDR3 loop reads CASSLNPAQENQYF. The CDR3 DNA is TGTGCCAGCAGCTTGAACCCGGCACAAGAGAACCAGTACTTC. Full variable domain (outside the CDR3, taken from reference TRBV5-4 and TRBJ2-5): ETGVTQSPTHLIKTRGQQVTLRCSSQSGHNTVSWYQQALGQGPQFIFQYYREEENGRGNFPPRFSGLQFPNYSSELNVNALELDDSALYLCASSLNPAQENQYFGPGTRLLVL.

This clonotype has more than one count but fewer than ten. The genes are TRBV7-2 and TRBJ2-2; the D gene is possibly TRBD2 (6 bases). The germline V and J ends were trimmed by 1 base and 6 bases, with 15 bases remaining between them. The CDR3 runs 16 residues. The germline CDR1 and CDR2 sequences are SGHTA and FQGNSA. The CDR3 coding sequence is TGTGCCAGCAGCTTAGTAGCGGACTCCCTAGCCGGGGAGCTGTTTTTT. Residues: CASSLVADSLAGELFF.

Only a few counts were recorded for this clonotype. This chain connects TRBV5-1 to TRBJ2-5, with D possibly called TRBD1 or TRBD2 (6 bases each). CDR1 and CDR2 from the germline V gene are SGHRS and YFSETQ. CDR3 length: 14 amino acids. V dropped 0 bases and J dropped 5 bases, with 11 bases sitting between them. This CDR3 reads CASSLGVGGETQYF. In nucleotides, the CDR3 is TGCGCCAGCAGCTTGGGTGTCGGGGGCGAGACCCAGTACTTC.

By sample share, this clonotype is medium-sized (0.01 to 0.1%). The chain links TRBV3-1 to TRBJ2-7; TRBD2 is a possible D gene (5 bases). V lost 0 bases, J lost 5 bases, and 11 bases lay in between. CDR3 length: 14 residues. Germline V gene data show CDR1 as LGHDT and CDR2 as YNNKEL (reference sequence). The CDR3 loop reads CASSQDPDGDEQYF. The CDR3 coding sequence is TGTGCCAGCAGCCAAGATCCGGACGGGGACGAGCAGTACTTC.

By frequency in the sample, this clonotype is medium-sized. V gene TRBV21-1 combines with J gene TRBJ1-3. TRBV21-1 is given as a pseudogene. The CDR3 contains 16 residues. CDR3 bases: TGTGCCAGCAGCAAGGCGACAAGCTTCTCTGGAAACACCATATATTTT. It yields the protein CASSKATSFSGNTIYF.

The V call is TRBV7-2, the J call TRBJ2-7; D uncertain. Germline V lookup: CDR1 SGHTA, CDR2 FQGNSA. Trimming removed 3 bases at V and 0 bases at J, with 9 bases between. This CDR3 contains 14 residues. In DNA, the CDR3 is TGTGCCAGCAGCTTTGGTCCAAGCTCCTACGAGCAGTACTTC. Residues: CASSFGPSSYEQYF.

This clonotype was seen repeatedly, ten times or more. This chain connects TRBV5-1 to TRBJ2-6; a possible D gene is TRBD1 (6 bases). The V end lost 4 bases, the J end lost 0 bases, and 17 bases lay between the germline ends. The CDR3 contains 18 residues. Germline V gene sequence: CDR1 SGHRS, CDR2 YFSETQ. The CDR3 coding sequence is TGCGCCAGCAGCCCGGGACACAGTGTGAGCTCTGGGGCCAACGTCCTGACTTTC. Encoded protein: CASSPGHSVSSGANVLTF.

Within the sample, this clonotype is medium-sized (0.01 to 0.1%). This chain connects TRBV7-6 to TRBJ1-3, with a weak D call TRBD1 (5 bases). The V gene's germline CDR1 is SGHVS and CDR2 FNYEAQ. The CDR3 spans 15 residues. V was trimmed by 5 bases and J by 4 bases, leaving 15 bases between them. CDR3 in amino acids: CASSLGPGTGNTIYF. The CDR3 coding sequence is TGTGCCAGCAGCCTTGGGCCGGGGACGGGAAACACCATATATTTT.

In its sample, this clonotype ranks as medium-sized. The chain recombines TRBV30 with TRBJ2-7; D is uncertain. V lost 1 base and J 5 bases, leaving 6 bases between the germline ends. The CDR3 has 11 amino acids. Germline lookup yields CDR1 GTSNPN and CDR2 SVGIG (reference sequence). DNA for the CDR3: TGTGCCTGGAGTGGCCGCGACGAGCAGTACTTC. Protein product: CAWSGRDEQYF.

This chain links TRBV9 with TRBJ2-2, with 9 bases matching TRBD2. The CDR3 has 15 amino acids. The germline CDR1 and CDR2 sequences are SGDLS and YYNGEE. V was clipped by 1 base and J by 6 bases; unmatched bases: 4. CDR3 residues: CASSVTSGRSGELFF. Written as DNA, the CDR3 is TGTGCCAGCAGCGTAACCAGCGGGAGGTCCGGGGAGCTGTTTTTT.